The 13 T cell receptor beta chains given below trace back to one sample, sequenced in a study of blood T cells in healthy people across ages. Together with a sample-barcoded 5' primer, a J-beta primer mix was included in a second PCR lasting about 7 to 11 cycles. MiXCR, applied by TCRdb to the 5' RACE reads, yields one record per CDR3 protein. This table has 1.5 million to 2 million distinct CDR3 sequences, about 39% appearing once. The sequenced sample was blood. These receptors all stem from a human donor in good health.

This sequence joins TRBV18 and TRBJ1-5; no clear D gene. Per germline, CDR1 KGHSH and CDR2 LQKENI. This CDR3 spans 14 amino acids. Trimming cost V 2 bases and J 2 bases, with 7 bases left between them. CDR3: CASSPVDRNQPQHF. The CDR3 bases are TGTGCCAGCTCACCAGTCGATCGCAATCAGCCCCAGCATTTT.

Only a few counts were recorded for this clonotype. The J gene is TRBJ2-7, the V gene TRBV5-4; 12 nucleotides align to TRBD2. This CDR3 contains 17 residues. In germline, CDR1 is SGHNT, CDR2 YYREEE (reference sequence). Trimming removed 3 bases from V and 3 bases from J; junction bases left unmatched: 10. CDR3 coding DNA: TGTGCCAGCAGCTCCGTGACTAGCGGGGGCCCGTACTACGAGCAGTACTTC. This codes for CASSSVTSGGPYYEQYF.

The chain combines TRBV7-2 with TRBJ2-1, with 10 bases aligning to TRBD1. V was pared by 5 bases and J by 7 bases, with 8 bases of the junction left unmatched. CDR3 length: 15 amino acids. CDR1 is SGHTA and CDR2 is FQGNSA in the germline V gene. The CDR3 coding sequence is TGTGCCAGCAGCCAAGAGGGGACAGGGGTAAATGAGCAGTTCTTC. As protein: CASSQEGTGVNEQFF.

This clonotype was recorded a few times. The CDR3 sequence: CASSFSGTLFQPQHF. The DNA for the CDR3 is TGTGCCAGCAGCTTTAGCGGGACCCTATTTCAGCCCCAGCATTTT. The chain uses TRBV5-5 and TRBJ1-5, with D maybe TRBD1 (5 bases). Germline V gives CDR1 SGHKS, CDR2 YYEKEE (reference sequence). The CDR3 sequence is 15 residues long. Between the trimmed V and J ends, which lost 2 bases and 6 bases, there was a span of 15 bases.

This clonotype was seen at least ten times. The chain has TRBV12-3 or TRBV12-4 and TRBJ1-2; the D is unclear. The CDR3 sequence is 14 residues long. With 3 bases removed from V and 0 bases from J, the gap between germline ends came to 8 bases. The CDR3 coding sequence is TGTGCCAGCAGTTTTGGAGCGGCTAACTATGGCTACACCTTC. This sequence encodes CASSFGAANYGYTF.

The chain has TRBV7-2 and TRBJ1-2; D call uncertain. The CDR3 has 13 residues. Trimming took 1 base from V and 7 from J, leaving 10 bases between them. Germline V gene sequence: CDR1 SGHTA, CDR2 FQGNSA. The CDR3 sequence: CASSLVPGFGYTF. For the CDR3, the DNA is TGTGCCAGCAGCTTAGTCCCCGGGTTTGGCTACACCTTC. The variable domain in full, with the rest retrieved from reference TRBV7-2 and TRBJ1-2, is GAGVSQSPSNKVTEKGKDVELRCDPISGHTALYWYRQSLGQGLEFLIYFQGNSAPDKSGLPSDRFSAERTGGSVSTLTIQRTQQEDSAVYLCASSLVPGFGYTFGSGTRLTVV.

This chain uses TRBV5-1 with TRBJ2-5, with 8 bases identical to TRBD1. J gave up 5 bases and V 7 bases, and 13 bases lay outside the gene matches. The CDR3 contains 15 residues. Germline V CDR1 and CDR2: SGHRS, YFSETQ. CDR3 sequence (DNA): TGCGCCAGCGATAGGACAGGGAGTTATTCCGAGACCCAGTACTTC. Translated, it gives CASDRTGSYSETQYF.

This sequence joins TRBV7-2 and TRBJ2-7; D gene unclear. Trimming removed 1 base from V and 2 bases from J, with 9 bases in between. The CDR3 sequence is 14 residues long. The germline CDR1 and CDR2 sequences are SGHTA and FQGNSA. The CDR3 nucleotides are TGTGCCAGCAGCTTAGGGGCCTTCACCTACGAGCAGTACTTC. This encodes CASSLGAFTYEQYF.

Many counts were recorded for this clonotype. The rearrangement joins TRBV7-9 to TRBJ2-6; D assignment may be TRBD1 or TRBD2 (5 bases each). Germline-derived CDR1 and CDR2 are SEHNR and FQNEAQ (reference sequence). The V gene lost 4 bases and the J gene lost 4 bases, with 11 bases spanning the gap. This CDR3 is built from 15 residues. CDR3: CASSYTGLGANVLTF. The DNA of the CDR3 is TGTGCCAGCAGCTATACAGGACTCGGGGCCAACGTCCTGACTTTC.

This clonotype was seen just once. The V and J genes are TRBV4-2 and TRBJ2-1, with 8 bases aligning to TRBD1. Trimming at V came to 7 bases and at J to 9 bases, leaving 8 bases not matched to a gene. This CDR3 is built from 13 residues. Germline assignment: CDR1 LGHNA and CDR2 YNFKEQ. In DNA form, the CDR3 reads TGTGCCAGCACCCAGGGGGCAGGGGGTGAGCAGTTCTTC. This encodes CASTQGAGGEQFF.

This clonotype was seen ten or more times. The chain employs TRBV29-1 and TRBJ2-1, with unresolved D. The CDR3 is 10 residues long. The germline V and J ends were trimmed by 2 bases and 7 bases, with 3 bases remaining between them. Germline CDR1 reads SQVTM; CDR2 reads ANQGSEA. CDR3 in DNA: TGCAGCGTTGAATATAATGAGCAGTTCTTC. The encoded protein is CSVEYNEQFF.

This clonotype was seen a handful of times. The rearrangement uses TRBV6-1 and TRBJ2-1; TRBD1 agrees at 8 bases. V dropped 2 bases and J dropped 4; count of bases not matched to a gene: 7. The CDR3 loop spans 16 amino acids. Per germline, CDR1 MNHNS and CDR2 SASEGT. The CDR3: CASSEYGTGLYNEQFF. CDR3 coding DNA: TGTGCCAGCAGTGAATACGGGACAGGACTTTACAATGAGCAGTTCTTC.

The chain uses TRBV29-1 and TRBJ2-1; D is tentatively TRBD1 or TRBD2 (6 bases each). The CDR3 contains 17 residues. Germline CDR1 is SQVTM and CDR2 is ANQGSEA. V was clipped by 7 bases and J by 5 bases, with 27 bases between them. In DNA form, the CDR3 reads TGCAGCGCAATTGACAGGTTGTCGCCAGCGGGTGACAATGAGCAGTTCTTC. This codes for CSAIDRLSPAGDNEQFF.